The 14 T cell receptor beta chains below were found in one sample sequenced in a study of cytomegalovirus exposure and HLA in healthy donors. TCRdb's copy holds only in-frame clones and misses some; the assay was immunoSEQ multiplex PCR. The data hold 110,000 to 150,000 clones, with 94% observed a single time. Specimen: PBMCs. The receptors were gathered from a man aged 18 to 35 in good health and CMV-seropositive.

This chain uses TRBV19 with TRBJ1-1, with D unclear. V gave up 4 bases and J gave up 0 bases, with 15 bases separating them. The V gene's germline CDR1 is LNHDA and CDR2 SQIVND (reference sequence). This CDR3 has 16 amino acids. The CDR3 DNA is TGTGCCAGTAGTACCCCCTATCACGGGATGAACACTGAAGCTTTCTTT. This translates into CASSTPYHGMNTEAFF. The whole variable domain, filled in from reference TRBV19 and TRBJ1-1, reads DGGITQSPKYLFRKEGQNVTLSCEQNLNHDAMYWYRQDPGQGLRLIYYSQIVNDFQKGDIAEGYSVSREKKESFPLTVTSAQKNPTAFYLCASSTPYHGMNTEAFFGQGTRLTVV.

This chain uses TRBV7-9 with TRBJ1-3; D gene ambiguous. CDR1 and CDR2 from the germline V gene are SEHNR and FQNEAQ (reference sequence). With 1 base removed from V and 0 bases from J, the gap between germline ends came to 7 bases. This CDR3 is built from 15 residues. CDR3 nucleotide sequence: TGTGCCAGCAGCTTAGGGGCAGCCTCTGGAAACACCATATATTTT. This codes for CASSLGAASGNTIYF.

This chain links TRBV5-4 with TRBJ2-3; 11 bases agree with TRBD1. V trimming: 0 bases; J trimming: 6 bases; junction bases outside the gene matches: 6. The CDR3 runs 16 residues. Germline loops: CDR1 SGHNT, CDR2 YYREEE (reference sequence). CDR3 region: CASSLAGQGAGDTQYF. The CDR3 DNA reads as TGTGCCAGCAGCTTGGCCGGACAGGGGGCGGGTGATACGCAGTATTTT.

The chain combines TRBV2 with TRBJ2-1; 14 bases match TRBD2. V gave up 3 bases and J gave up 0 bases; unmatched junction bases: 7. Germline V gene data show CDR1 as SNHLY and CDR2 as FYNNEI. This CDR3 is 19 amino acids long. CDR3 in amino acids: CASSDGTSGGRGSYNEQFF. As DNA, the CDR3 is TGTGCCAGCAGTGATGGGACTAGCGGGGGCCGGGGCTCCTACAATGAGCAGTTCTTC.

The CDR3 sequence: CASSPNPREGPYNEQFF. The CDR3, as DNA: TGTGCCAGCAGCCCCAACCCGCGGGAGGGCCCCTACAATGAGCAGTTCTTC. The rearrangement joins TRBV14 to TRBJ2-1; 9 bases are a match to TRBD2. The CDR3 length is 17 residues. V gave up 4 bases and J gave up 2 bases; unmatched junction bases: 9. CDR1 is SGHDN and CDR2 is FVKESK in the germline V gene.

This clone was recorded only once. The chain couples TRBV5-4 to TRBJ2-3; D is uncertain. V lost 2 bases, J lost 2 bases, and 6 bases lay in between. CDR3 length: 13 amino acids. Germline loops: CDR1 SGHNT, CDR2 YYREEE (reference sequence). The DNA of the CDR3 is TGTGCCAGCAGCTTCCCCCACACAGATACGCAGTATTTT. The encoded protein is CASSFPHTDTQYF.

V gene TRBV2 combines with J gene TRBJ2-1, with 7 bases lining up with TRBD1. This CDR3 has 16 residues. CDR1 SNHLY and CDR2 FYNNEI come from the germline V gene. Losses at the gene ends were 2 bases for V and 2 bases for J; bases not matched to a gene: 6. This CDR3 is CASSERARGPYNEQFF. The CDR3 region has the DNA TGTGCCAGCAGTGAAAGGGCGAGGGGGCCCTACAATGAGCAGTTCTTC. Looking up the rest from reference TRBV2 and TRBJ2-1 gives the full variable domain: EPEVTQTPSHQVTQMGQEVILRCVPISNHLYFYWYRQILGQKVEFLVSFYNNEISEKSEIFDDQFSVERPDGSNFTLKIRSTKLEDSAMYFCASSERARGPYNEQFFGPGTRLTVL.

The J gene is TRBJ1-5, the V gene TRBV6-1; 10 nucleotides agree with TRBD1. Germline-derived CDR1 and CDR2 are MNHNS and SASEGT. V lost 2 bases and J lost 6; bases outside the gene matches: 4. CDR3 length: 15 amino acids. The CDR3 reads CASSEWDRGFQPQHF. In DNA, the CDR3 is TGTGCCAGCAGTGAATGGGACAGGGGCTTTCAGCCCCAGCATTTT.

This clone was counted once. V usage is TRBV5-1 and J usage is TRBJ2-4; weak D call: TRBD2 (6 bases). The V end lost 4 bases, the J end lost 5 bases, and 19 bases lay between the germline ends. CDR1 is SGHRS, CDR2 YFSETQ, per germline. This CDR3 region has 16 residues. The CDR3 spells CASSPPFSGGENIQYF. The DNA for the CDR3 is TGCGCCAGCAGCCCTCCCTTTAGCGGAGGGGAAAACATTCAGTACTTC.

The CDR3 bases are TGTGCCAGCAGTCCCGACTCCGGAGGTAACTATGGCTACACCTTC. It yields the protein CASSPDSGGNYGYTF. The genes are TRBV27 and TRBJ1-2; D not resolved. Germline-derived CDR1 and CDR2 are MNHEY and SMNVEV (reference sequence). There are 15 residues in the CDR3. V was trimmed by 5 bases and J by 1 base, leaving 14 bases between them.

The table lists this clone with a few counts. The V call is TRBV27, the J call TRBJ2-4; TRBD2 is a possible D gene (6 bases). The germline CDR1 and CDR2 sequences are MNHEY and SMNVEV (reference sequence). The germline V and J ends were trimmed by 6 bases and 0 bases, with 12 bases remaining between them. There are 15 residues in the CDR3. This chain's CDR3 is CASSGLPLAKNIQYF. The CDR3 coding sequence is TGTGCCAGCAGCGGACTACCTCTAGCCAAAAACATTCAGTACTTC.

This sequence joins TRBV4-2 and TRBJ2-3; D is ambiguous. The germline V and J ends were trimmed by 0 bases and 6 bases, with 19 bases remaining between them. CDR3 length equals 17 residues. Germline CDR1 and CDR2: LGHNA and YNFKEQ. Written as DNA, the CDR3 is TGTGCCAGCAGCCAAGAAGTGGCAGGCCCCTACTCGGATACGCAGTATTTT. This sequence encodes CASSQEVAGPYSDTQYF.

The rearrangement joins TRBV28 to TRBJ2-5, with TRBD2 matching 12 bases. V lost 4 bases and J lost 5; bases outside the gene matches: 14. CDR3 length: 18 residues. Looked up from germline, CDR1 is MDHEN and CDR2 is SYDVKM. The CDR3 bases are TGTGCCAGCAGTTATCCTATCCTAGCGGGAGGGCCGGAGGAGACCCAGTACTTC. Translating gives CASSYPILAGGPEETQYF.

This rearrangement joins TRBV7-9 to TRBJ2-2, with D possibly being TRBD1 (6 bases). Trimming removed 5 bases from V and 0 bases from J, with 19 bases in between. The CDR3 totals 18 residues. Germline V gives CDR1 SEHNR, CDR2 FQNEAQ (reference sequence). In DNA, the CDR3 is TGTGCCAGCAGCGTAACCGGGACAACTTACGCGAACACCGGGGAGCTGTTTTTT. Protein: CASSVTGTTYANTGELFF.